These 32 T cell receptor beta chains originate from one sample sequenced in a study of blood T cells in healthy people across ages. The use of a sample-barcoded 5' primer and a J-beta primer mix characterized a second PCR of 7 to 11 cycles. In TCRdb, the 5' RACE reads were re-called with MiXCR into one record per CDR3 protein. The sample lists hundreds of thousands of distinct CDR3 sequences, 56% seen once, with roughly 26% in the top ten. The sample consisted of blood. These TCRs come from a man aged 35-49 years in good health.

This clonotype has more than one count but fewer than ten. The chain's CDR3 is CSARRAGDQPQHF. The CDR3 DNA reads as TGCAGTGCTAGAAGGGCAGGAGACCAGCCCCAGCATTTT. The chain is built from TRBV20-1 and TRBJ1-5; D is ambiguous. From germline, CDR1 is DFQATT and CDR2 SNEGSKA (reference sequence). There are 13 residues in the CDR3. V was clipped by 2 bases and J by 7 bases, with 12 bases between them.

The J gene is TRBJ2-5, the V gene TRBV10-3; D is unresolved. In germline, CDR1 is ENHRY, CDR2 SYGVKD. The CDR3 extends over 15 amino acids. Trimming took 5 bases from V and 5 from J, leaving 18 bases between them. CDR3 in DNA: TGTGCCATCAGTTATGGCCCGATTGAAGTGGAGACCCAGTACTTC. It encodes CAISYGPIEVETQYF.

The chain employs TRBV7-3 and TRBJ2-3; 9 bases fit TRBD2. The CDR3 runs 15 residues. Germline CDR1 SGHTA, CDR2 FQGTGA. The junction had 5 bases not matched to a gene; V was cut back by 5 bases and J by 2 bases. The CDR3 DNA reads TGTGCCAGCAGCGAGACTAGCGGCCTCACAGATACGCAGTATTTT. Translating it yields CASSETSGLTDTQYF.

A remark on this clonotype: Relative to the germline gene, one junction end is altered; a read error may explain this. This rearrangement joins TRBV6-2 or TRBV6-3 to TRBJ2-7, with 7 bases lining up with TRBD2. TRBJ2-5 matches the DNA end more closely, so the J call is doubtful. The CDR3 contains 15 residues. CDR1 and CDR2 from the germline V gene are MNHEY and SVGEGT. The DNA of the CDR3 is TGTGCCAGCAGTGACTCGGGGACTACGAAAGAGACCCAGTACTTC. Protein sequence: CASSDSGTTKETQYF.

This clonotype has just one count. The gene calls are TRBV7-9 and TRBJ2-6; D might be TRBD1 (5 bases). V was shortened by 0 bases and J by 1 base, with 10 bases between the two germline ends. This CDR3 has 17 amino acids. The germline gives CDR1 SEHNR, CDR2 FQNEAQ (reference sequence). Written as DNA, the CDR3 is TGTGCCAGCAGCTTAGCGGCAGGGTTATCTGGGGCCAACGTCCTGACTTTC. Translated, it gives CASSLAAGLSGANVLTF. Drawing the rest from reference TRBV7-9 and TRBJ2-6, the complete variable domain is DTGVSQNPRHKITKRGQNVTFRCDPISEHNRLYWYRQTLGQGPEFLTYFQNEAQLEKSRLLSDRFSAERPKGSFSTLEIQRTEQGDSAMYLCASSLAAGLSGANVLTFGAGSRLTVL.

Points on this clonotype: One end of the junction does not line up with germline, which may come from a read error. The chain links TRBV14 to TRBJ1-6; a weak D match, TRBD1 (5 bases). This CDR3 has 15 residues. The germline V gene has CDR1 SGHDN and CDR2 FVKESK. In nucleotides, the CDR3 is TGTGCCAGCACCCAATCGAACATACAGGTTTCACCCCTCCACTTT. It yields the protein CASTQSNIQVSPLHF.

This clonotype appeared a few times. This sequence joins TRBV10-2 and TRBJ2-7; D is perhaps TRBD2 (5 bases). Trimming took off 6 bases at V and 3 bases at J, with 15 bases between the two ends. The CDR3 runs 14 residues. Germline V CDR1 and CDR2: WSHSY, SAAADI. For the CDR3, the DNA is TGCGCCAGCAGCGCGGGCCCCAGTGACTACGAGCAGTACTTC. Amino acid sequence: CASSAGPSDYEQYF.

This clonotype was observed a few times. The chain uses TRBV28 and TRBJ2-7, with 9 bases lining up with TRBD1. The CDR3 runs to 16 residues. The ends lost 5 bases at V and 4 bases at J; junction bases unmatched: 12. In germline, CDR1 is MDHEN, CDR2 SYDVKM. The CDR3 region has the DNA TGTGCCAGCAGTCCTTTATTGGACAGGGGTTTGTACGAGCAGTACTTC. Translated, it gives CASSPLLDRGLYEQYF.

In its sample, this clonotype was seen once. Possible read error: a much larger clone is one base away. V is TRBV2 and J is TRBJ2-5; TRBD1 or TRBD2 may be the D gene (5 bases each). In germline, CDR1 is SNHLY, CDR2 FYNNEI. The CDR3 is 12 amino acids. The V end lost 6 bases, the J end lost 11 bases, and 16 bases lay between the germline ends. DNA of the CDR3: TGTGCCAGCAGGTCCGGGGACGTGGGGCAGTACTTC. This gives the protein CASRSGDVGQYF.

This clonotype has just a few counts. The chain carries TRBV29-1 and TRBJ2-6; weak D call: TRBD1 (6 bases). The germline V gene has CDR1 SQVTM and CDR2 ANQGSEA. Trimming pared 5 bases from V and 4 bases from J, leaving 21 bases between. This CDR3 has 17 amino acids. The CDR3 protein is CSVLNRDIKSGANVLTF. The CDR3 DNA is TGCAGCGTTTTAAACCGGGACATAAAATCAGGGGCCAACGTCCTGACTTTC.

The J gene is TRBJ2-3, the V gene TRBV6-5; perhaps TRBD1 as D (6 bases). Germline V lookup: CDR1 MNHEY, CDR2 SVGAGI. The CDR3 runs to 14 residues. Trimming removed 2 bases at V and 4 bases at J, with 10 bases between. The CDR3 nucleotides read TGTGCCAGCAGTTACGGGACACCAGCAGATACGCAGTATTTT. Amino acid sequence: CASSYGTPADTQYF.

Turning to this clonotype: It may be a read error: a sequence one base away is much more abundant. The chain has TRBV7-2 and TRBJ2-3, with 7 bases identical to TRBD2. This CDR3 is 14 amino acids long. CDR1 is SGHTA, CDR2 FQGNSA, per germline. CDR3 region: CASSRGGSRDTQYF. The CDR3 nucleotides are TGTGCCAGCAGCCGCGGGGGAAGCAGAGATACGCAGTATTTT.

V and J are TRBV10-3 and TRBJ1-6, with a tentative D call TRBD1 (5 bases). V was pared by 6 bases and J by 0 bases, with 15 bases between. Germline CDR1 reads ENHRY; CDR2 reads SYGVKD. CDR3 length: 17 residues. The CDR3 spells CAISRGNRSSYNSPLHF. The CDR3 coding sequence is TGTGCCATCAGCCGAGGGAACAGGAGCTCCTATAATTCACCCCTCCACTTT.

A few counts support this clonotype. The rearrangement links TRBV20-1 to TRBJ1-5; possibly TRBD1 for D (5 bases). The CDR3 is 12 residues long. V gave up 3 bases and J gave up 4 bases, with 7 bases separating them. Looked up from germline, CDR1 is DFQATT and CDR2 is SNEGSKA (reference sequence). The CDR3 bases are TGCAGTGCTAGCAGGGTTAATCAGCCCCAGCATTTT. Translated: CSASRVNQPQHF.

CDR3 nucleotide sequence: TGCAGCGCCGACAACGACGGGGAGCAGTACTTC. It is translated as CSADNDGEQYF. This chain joins TRBV29-1 and TRBJ2-4; a weak D match, TRBD2 (5 bases). The V and J ends lost 7 bases and 13 bases respectively, with 17 bases between them. Germline V gene lookup returns CDR1 SQVTM and CDR2 ANQGSEA. CDR3 length: 11 amino acids.

This clonotype was seen a handful of times. The chain is built from TRBV5-4 and TRBJ2-3, with 10 bases fitting TRBD1. This CDR3 is built from 16 residues. Germline loops: CDR1 SGHNT, CDR2 YYREEE (reference sequence). V lost 4 bases to trimming and J lost 4 bases; unmatched junction nucleotides: 9. The CDR3 here is CASSLPGDRGADTQYF. For the CDR3, the DNA is TGTGCCAGCAGCCTGCCCGGGGACAGGGGAGCAGATACGCAGTATTTT. Drawing the rest from reference TRBV5-4 and TRBJ2-3, the complete variable domain is ETGVTQSPTHLIKTRGQQVTLRCSSQSGHNTVSWYQQALGQGPQFIFQYYREEENGRGNFPPRFSGLQFPNYSSELNVNALELDDSALYLCASSLPGDRGADTQYFGPGTRLTVL.

This clonotype was observed a few times. This chain joins TRBV6-5 and TRBJ2-3; TRBD2 matches at 8 bases. The length of the CDR3 is 15 residues. In germline, CDR1 is MNHEY, CDR2 SVGAGI. Trimming removed 5 bases from V and 6 bases from J; junction bases left unmatched: 10. The CDR3 is CASSLYPGGRDTQYF. DNA for the CDR3: TGTGCCAGCAGTCTCTATCCGGGGGGGCGCGATACGCAGTATTTT.

As for this clonotype: One junction end disagrees with the germline gene, perhaps due to a read error. The chain links TRBV12-3 or TRBV12-4 to TRBJ1-2, with unresolved D. The CDR3 totals 17 residues. CDR3: CASSPEFLSWGNCGYTF. In DNA form, the CDR3 reads TGTGCCAGCAGTCCCGAGTTTTTAAGTTGGGGAAACTGTGGCTACACCTTC.

This clonotype came up a few times. V is TRBV4-3 and J is TRBJ2-7; the match to TRBD1 covers 7 bases. With 0 bases clipped from V and 3 bases from J, the junction kept 11 bases outside the gene matches. Germline assignment: CDR1 LGHNA and CDR2 YSLEER. The CDR3 covers 17 residues. CDR3 protein: CASSQDFLRDSFYEQYF. As DNA, the CDR3 is TGCGCCAGCAGCCAAGATTTTCTTCGGGACAGCTTCTACGAGCAGTACTTC.

The sample holds a few counts of this clonotype. The chain links TRBV20-1 to TRBJ1-5, with D perhaps matching TRBD1 (6 bases). Germline V CDR1 and CDR2: DFQATT, SNEGSKA (reference sequence). The CDR3 loop spans 15 amino acids. V lost 3 bases to trimming and J lost 7 bases, with 19 bases between them. CDR3 in DNA: TGCAGTGCTAGGGACCACCTAACGGGGGCCCAGCCCCAGCATTTT. Protein sequence: CSARDHLTGAQPQHF.

This clonotype has more than one count but fewer than ten. The rearrangement links TRBV4-3 to TRBJ2-5; 9 nucleotides agree with TRBD1. The DNA end favors TRBJ2-7, so the J call may be wrong. This CDR3 has 15 residues. Germline-derived CDR1 and CDR2 are LGHNA and YSLEER. The CDR3 DNA reads as TGCGCCAGCAGCCAACATACCGGGACAGGGTCCGAGCAGTACTTC. Translating gives CASSQHTGTGSEQYF.

This sequence joins TRBV20-1 and TRBJ2-5, with D possibly matching TRBD2 (7 bases). This CDR3 spans 16 amino acids. With 0 bases removed from V and 11 bases from J, the gap between germline ends came to 25 bases. Germline CDR1 reads DFQATT; CDR2 reads SNEGSKA (reference sequence). The CDR3 protein is CSARDVVRGGSNEQYF. The DNA of the CDR3 is TGCAGTGCTAGAGATGTGGTGAGGGGGGGTTCGAATGAGCAGTACTTC.

This clonotype was recorded a few times. The chain combines TRBV6-2 or TRBV6-3 with TRBJ2-3; D is undetermined. Germline V lookup: CDR1 MNHEY, CDR2 SVGEGT. The CDR3 runs to 14 residues. Trimming shortened V by 6 bases and J by 3 bases, and 13 bases separated the two germline ends. CDR3 coding DNA: TGTGCCAGCAGCGTAGCTAGTGGGACAGATACGCAGTATTTT. The encoded protein is CASSVASGTDTQYF.

The chain links TRBV9 to TRBJ2-1; 10 bases align to TRBD2. This CDR3 is 12 amino acids long. Germline CDR1 and CDR2: SGDLS and YYNGEE. The ends lost 5 bases at V and 9 bases at J; junction bases unmatched: 2. The DNA of the CDR3 is TGTGCCAGCAGACCTAGCGGGGGTGAGCAGTTCTTC. Encoded protein: CASRPSGGEQFF.

This clonotype was seen ten or more times. The chain recombines TRBV7-2 with TRBJ2-3; no reliable D call. This CDR3 has 14 residues. The germline gives CDR1 SGHTA, CDR2 FQGNSA. V was pared by 2 bases and J by 4 bases, with 10 bases between. The CDR3 reads CASSLLWSSDTQYF. The CDR3 DNA reads as TGTGCCAGCAGCTTACTGTGGAGTTCAGATACGCAGTATTTT. The full variable domain, in which reference TRBV7-2 and TRBJ2-3 provide the parts outside the CDR3, is GAGVSQSPSNKVTEKGKDVELRCDPISGHTALYWYRQSLGQGLEFLIYFQGNSAPDKSGLPSDRFSAERTGGSVSTLTIQRTQQEDSAVYLCASSLLWSSDTQYFGPGTRLTVL.

This clonotype has more than one count but fewer than ten. V usage is TRBV5-1 and J usage is TRBJ2-1, with D unresolved. Trimming removed 0 bases at V and 6 bases at J, with 13 bases between. Germline CDR1 and CDR2: SGHRS and YFSETQ. The CDR3 contains 15 residues. As DNA, the CDR3 is TGCGCCAGCAGCTTGGCCTTGGCGATTGGCAATGAGCAGTTCTTC. Protein: CASSLALAIGNEQFF.

This rearrangement joins TRBV20-1 to TRBJ2-1; 12 nucleotides match TRBD2. The CDR3 runs 16 residues. Losses at the gene ends were 2 bases for V and 7 bases for J; bases not matched to a gene: 9. Germline V CDR1 and CDR2: DFQATT, SNEGSKA (reference sequence). The CDR3 DNA is TGCAGTGCTAGACTAGCGGGAGGGCCCGGGGGGAATGAGCAGTTCTTC. It specifies CSARLAGGPGGNEQFF.

In the case of this clonotype: This may be a read error: a much more frequent sequence differs by one nucleotide. The chain is built from TRBV7-2 and TRBJ2-7, with 7 bases aligning to TRBD2. Germline CDR1 SGHTA, CDR2 FQGNSA. The CDR3 sequence is 16 residues long. CDR3 nucleotide sequence: TGTGCCGGCAGCTTAATGGGAGCGGGAACGCCCTACGAGCAGTACTTC. This gives the protein CAGSLMGAGTPYEQYF.

The chain recombines TRBV28 with TRBJ2-5; 7 nucleotides align to TRBD2. Germline V gene sequence: CDR1 MDHEN, CDR2 SYDVKM. Trimming took 8 bases from V and 3 from J; bases not matched to a gene: 18. The CDR3 totals 17 residues. CDR3 amino acids: CASRKVFGWTSEETQYF. In DNA, the CDR3 is TGTGCCAGCCGAAAAGTATTTGGTTGGACTAGTGAAGAGACCCAGTACTTC.

The genes are TRBV29-1 and TRBJ2-7, with D possibly matching TRBD2 (6 bases). The germline V and J ends were trimmed by 4 bases and 7 bases, with 26 bases remaining between them. The CDR3 runs to 16 residues. Germline CDR1 and CDR2: SQVTM and ANQGSEA. CDR3 sequence (DNA): TGCAGCGTTGTTGAGAGGGAGGCACTCTCCTACAATGAGCAGTACTTC. As protein: CSVVEREALSYNEQYF.

This sequence joins TRBV9 and TRBJ2-7, with 9 positions matching TRBD1. This CDR3 is built from 15 residues. J lost 7 bases, V lost 3 bases, and 11 bases had no gene match. Germline V gene lookup returns CDR1 SGDLS and CDR2 YYNGEE. CDR3 in amino acids: CASSASGQGDSEQYF. DNA for the CDR3: TGTGCCAGCAGCGCTTCGGGACAGGGTGACAGTGAGCAGTACTTC. The full variable domain, in which reference TRBV9 and TRBJ2-7 provide the parts outside the CDR3, is DSGVTQTPKHLITATGQRVTLRCSPRSGDLSVYWYQQSLDQGLQFLIQYYNGEERAKGNILERFSAQQFPDLHSELNLSSLELGDSALYFCASSASGQGDSEQYFGPGTRLTVT.

This clonotype was recorded a few times. The chain is built from TRBV6-2 or TRBV6-3 and TRBJ2-3; D assignment may be TRBD1 or TRBD2 (5 bases each). V was clipped by 6 bases and J by 2 bases, with 15 bases between them. The germline V gene encodes CDR1 MNHEY and CDR2 SVGEGT. This CDR3 has 15 amino acids. The CDR3: CASRLSGPHTDTQYF. The CDR3 DNA is TGTGCCAGCAGGCTTTCGGGACCACACACAGATACGCAGTATTTT.